Each of the 26 T cell receptor beta chains below was sequenced from the same sample in a study of T-cell reconstitution after alpha-beta-depleted transplantation in children. As it was prepared, the TCRbeta library received unique molecular identifiers. TCRdb reprocessed the PCR reads via MiXCR and lists one record per CDR3 protein. There are around 600,000 distinct CDR3 sequences in the sample; roughly 17% occur only once, and 0.8% to 1.1% lies in the top ten. Source: PBMCs from the stem cell graft donor, taken from the stem cell graft. All receptors come from a human donor who donated a stem cell graft to a child with acute myeloid leukemia.

This clonotype has more than one count but fewer than ten. The chain links TRBV5-1 to TRBJ1-3, with D possibly TRBD1 on 5 matching bases. The CDR3 spans 15 residues. Trimming shortened V by 2 bases and J by 2 bases, and 11 bases separated the two germline ends. Per germline, CDR1 SGHRS and CDR2 YFSETQ. The CDR3 coding sequence is TGCGCCAGCAGCTTCAGCGGGGACCCTGGAAACACCATATATTTT. It translates to CASSFSGDPGNTIYF.

This clonotype showed up many times. The V gene is TRBV20-1, the J gene TRBJ2-2; possibly TRBD2 for D (6 bases). Looked up from germline, CDR1 is DFQATT and CDR2 is SNEGSKA (reference sequence). The length of the CDR3 is 11 residues. V dropped 5 bases and J dropped 7 bases, with 8 bases sitting between them. CDR3 DNA sequence: TGCAGTGCTCCCGGGGGCGGGGAGCTGTTTTTT. Translated: CSAPGGGELFF.

This clonotype was recorded many times. CDR3 coding DNA: TGCAGCGTTGAAGAATCGCCAGGTCAGCCCCAGCATTTT. This codes for CSVEESPGQPQHF. This rearrangement joins TRBV29-1 to TRBJ1-5; D ambiguous. This CDR3 has 13 amino acids. CDR1 and CDR2 (germline): SQVTM, ANQGSEA. Deletions cut 0 bases from V and 6 bases from J, with 9 bases between. The full variable domain, in which reference TRBV29-1 and TRBJ1-5 provide the parts outside the CDR3, is SAVISQKPSRDICQRGTSLTIQCQVDSQVTMMFWYRQQPGQSLTLIATANQGSEATYESGFVIDKFPISRPNLTFSTLTVSNMSPEDSSIYLCSVEESPGQPQHFGDGTRLSIL.

J is TRBJ2-1 and V is TRBV20-1; 7 bases fit TRBD2. From germline, CDR1 is DFQATT and CDR2 SNEGSKA (reference sequence). V was clipped by 7 bases and J by 0 bases; unmatched bases: 9. The CDR3 spans 15 residues. The CDR3 loop reads CSDPNRGGSYNEQFF. CDR3 coding DNA: TGCAGTGACCCGAATCGCGGGGGCTCCTACAATGAGCAGTTCTTC.

The chain combines TRBV5-1 with TRBJ2-6; the match to TRBD1 covers 10 bases. This CDR3 spans 17 amino acids. The germline V gene has CDR1 SGHRS and CDR2 YFSETQ. V was pared by 4 bases and J by 4 bases, with 8 bases of the junction left unmatched. The CDR3 sequence: CASSLMDRGYGANVLTF. CDR3 nucleotides: TGCGCCAGCAGCCTTATGGACAGGGGGTACGGGGCCAACGTCCTGACTTTC. Complete variable domain (other parts from reference TRBV5-1 and TRBJ2-6): KAGVTQTPRYLIKTRGQQVTLSCSPISGHRSVSWYQQTPGQGLQFLFEYFSETQRNKGNFPGRFSGRQFSNSRSEMNVSTLELGDSALYLCASSLMDRGYGANVLTFGAGSRLTVL.

This clonotype was seen ten or more times. This chain joins TRBV12-3 or TRBV12-4 and TRBJ2-7, with D perhaps matching TRBD1 (6 bases). V lost 6 bases and J lost 1, with 7 bases in between. The CDR3 totals 12 residues. The CDR3 nucleotides read TGTGCCAGCAGGGACAGATCCTACGAGCAGTACTTC. It encodes CASRDRSYEQYF.

This chain joins TRBV7-9 and TRBJ2-7; D is possibly TRBD2 (6 bases). Germline lookup yields CDR1 SEHNR and CDR2 FQNEAQ (reference sequence). V shed 4 bases and J shed 3 bases, with 16 bases lying between them. This CDR3 spans 15 amino acids. This CDR3 is CASSSLRGGDYEQYF. The CDR3 nucleotides read TGTGCCAGCAGCTCCCTCCGTGGAGGGGACTACGAGCAGTACTTC.

Turning to this clonotype: A single base separates this from a much larger clone, so it may be a read error. The CDR3 carries no conserved terminal phenylalanine or tryptophan, so it likely arises from a read error. The rearrangement joins TRBV10-3 to TRBJ2-1; D ambiguous. The CDR3 runs to 11 residues. Germline V CDR1 and CDR2: ENHRY, SYGVKD. Trimming pared 8 bases from V and 8 bases from J, leaving 10 bases between. The CDR3 bases are TGTGCCATCTCCGGAGCTTATGAGCAGTTCCTC. Translated: CAISGAYEQFL.

This clonotype was recorded at least ten times. V usage is TRBV7-2 and J usage is TRBJ2-3, with 13 positions matching TRBD2. Trimming removed 5 bases from V and 7 bases from J; junction bases left unmatched: 12. There are 17 residues in the CDR3. Germline CDR1 is SGHTA and CDR2 is FQGNSA. The CDR3 loop is CASSPQTSGGLKNTQYF. DNA for the CDR3: TGTGCCAGCAGCCCCCAGACTAGCGGGGGGCTAAAGAATACGCAGTATTTT.

Many counts were recorded for this clonotype. V usage is TRBV27 and J usage is TRBJ2-7, with 7 bases that match TRBD1. J gave up 1 base and V 4 bases, and 10 bases lay outside the gene matches. The CDR3 has 16 amino acids. Germline V gives CDR1 MNHEY, CDR2 SMNVEV (reference sequence). The CDR3 DNA follows: TGTGCCAGCAGTTCCCGCAACAGGGGTCAGTCCTACGAGCAGTACGTC. It codes for CASSSRNRGQSYEQYV.

This clonotype showed up many times. This chain uses TRBV20-1 with TRBJ2-3; 8 bases are shared with TRBD2. V trimming: 3 bases; J trimming: 5 bases; junction bases outside the gene matches: 7. Germline V gene lookup returns CDR1 DFQATT and CDR2 SNEGSKA (reference sequence). This CDR3 has 14 amino acids. CDR3 DNA: TGCAGTGCTAGGACCCCGGGACTAGTAGATACGCAGTATTTT. Its protein product is CSARTPGLVDTQYF.

J is TRBJ2-1 and V is TRBV5-5; D is possibly TRBD2 (5 bases). Germline lookup yields CDR1 SGHKS and CDR2 YYEKEE (reference sequence). This CDR3 contains 14 residues. V lost 4 bases to trimming and J lost 4 bases, with 12 bases between them. The CDR3 sequence is CASSPGGEYNEQFF. The CDR3 region has the DNA TGTGCCAGCAGCCCTGGAGGAGAATACAATGAGCAGTTCTTC.

This sequence joins TRBV12-3 or TRBV12-4 and TRBJ1-1; 8 bases fit TRBD1. J lost 4 bases, V lost 6 bases, and 4 bases had no gene match. CDR3 length: 13 residues. CDR3 nucleotide sequence: TGTGCCAGCAGCCCAGGGGGCTTCACTGAAGCTTTCTTT. Translated, it gives CASSPGGFTEAFF.

In its sample, this clonotype was seen many times. V usage is TRBV20-1 and J usage is TRBJ2-7; 9 bases align to TRBD2. The junction had 6 bases not matched to a gene; V was cut back by 0 bases and J by 3 bases. Germline CDR1 reads DFQATT; CDR2 reads SNEGSKA (reference sequence). CDR3 length: 15 amino acids. Here the CDR3 reads CSAREGLAGLYEQYF. CDR3 DNA sequence: TGCAGTGCTAGAGAGGGGCTAGCGGGGCTCTACGAGCAGTACTTC.

This clonotype was observed a single time. This chain connects TRBV20-1 to TRBJ1-4, with TRBD1 as a possible D gene (5 bases). The CDR3 runs 15 residues. Germline-derived CDR1 and CDR2 are DFQATT and SNEGSKA (reference sequence). Trimming shortened V by 1 base and J by 14 bases, and 23 bases separated the two germline ends. CDR3 in amino acids: CSARAGTDGLKGLFF. The CDR3 DNA is TGCAGTGCTAGAGCCGGGACCGACGGGTTGAAGGGTCTGTTTTTT.

This clonotype occurred many times. V is TRBV7-7 and J is TRBJ2-2, with D perhaps given as TRBD1 or TRBD2 (5 bases each). The ends were cut back, 7 bases at V and 7 bases at J, with 19 bases in the middle. Germline lookup yields CDR1 SSHAT and CDR2 FNYEAQ (reference sequence). The CDR3 is 15 residues long. The CDR3 reads CASTTGTNLGGELFF. The CDR3, as DNA: TGTGCCAGCACGACCGGGACCAACCTAGGCGGGGAGCTGTTTTTT.

Ten or more counts support this clonotype. The chain carries TRBV24-1 and TRBJ2-1, with TRBD1 identical over 7 bases. Germline V gene sequence: CDR1 KGHDR, CDR2 SFDVKD. This CDR3 spans 14 amino acids. V shed 3 bases and J 6 bases; nucleotides not matched to a gene: 4. CDR3 nucleotides: TGTGCCACCAGTGATGCTGGGGACAGCAATGAGCAGTTCTTC. Translation gives CATSDAGDSNEQFF.

This clonotype was seen ten or more times. The chain couples TRBV10-3 to TRBJ2-1; perhaps TRBD2 as D (6 bases). Trimming left V 4 bases short and J 5 bases short, with 12 bases between. The CDR3 has 14 amino acids. Germline CDR1 reads ENHRY; CDR2 reads SYGVKD. CDR3 in amino acids: CAISAPGLNNEQFF. CDR3 DNA sequence: TGTGCCATCAGTGCCCCGGGACTCAACAATGAGCAGTTCTTC.

This clonotype was counted ten times or more. V usage is TRBV5-5 and J usage is TRBJ1-2; 8 positions match TRBD1. Germline V gene data show CDR1 as SGHKS and CDR2 as YYEKEE (reference sequence). Trimming removed 4 bases from V and 4 bases from J; junction bases left unmatched: 3. This CDR3 is 13 amino acids long. This CDR3 is CASSTTGVYGYTF. DNA for the CDR3: TGTGCCAGCAGCACGACAGGGGTCTATGGCTACACCTTC.

This clonotype has a count of ten or more. This chain uses TRBV29-1 with TRBJ2-2; 9 nucleotides agree with TRBD1. CDR1 is SQVTM, CDR2 ANQGSEA, per germline. This CDR3 has 14 residues. J gave up 5 bases and V 7 bases, and 8 bases lay outside the gene matches. The CDR3, as DNA: TGCAGCGCCGGCTATGGACAGGGGACCGGGGAGCTGTTTTTT. It encodes CSAGYGQGTGELFF.

There are many counts of this clonotype. This chain links TRBV20-1 with TRBJ1-5; 9 bases map to TRBD1. V was clipped by 0 bases and J by 1 base; unmatched bases: 4. Germline CDR1 and CDR2: DFQATT and SNEGSKA (reference sequence). This CDR3 is 16 amino acids long. This CDR3 is CSAREMDRGSNQPQHF. In DNA form, the CDR3 reads TGCAGTGCTAGAGAAATGGACAGGGGAAGCAATCAGCCCCAGCATTTT.

This clonotype was seen ten or more times. The chain has TRBV9 and TRBJ1-1, with D unclear. Germline CDR1 and CDR2: SGDLS and YYNGEE. The germline V and J ends were trimmed by 4 bases and 4 bases, with 11 bases remaining between them. The CDR3 is 13 amino acids. The CDR3 loop reads CASSLPGATEAFF. Here the CDR3 DNA reads TGTGCCAGCAGCCTCCCGGGTGCCACTGAAGCTTTCTTT.

This clonotype was detected a few times. The J gene is TRBJ2-7, the V gene TRBV5-5; 9 nucleotides align to TRBD1. Per the germline V gene, CDR1 is SGHKS and CDR2 is YYEKEE (reference sequence). The CDR3 is 15 residues long. V was pared by 5 bases and J by 7 bases, with 13 bases of the junction left unmatched. CDR3 region: CASSTGDRAPGEQYF. The CDR3 DNA reads TGTGCCAGCAGTACCGGGGACAGGGCCCCAGGTGAGCAGTACTTC.

This clonotype appeared once. The chain joins TRBV28 to TRBJ1-5; unclear D gene. V was trimmed by 7 bases and J by 5 bases, leaving 9 bases between them. The CDR3 runs 12 residues. CDR1 and CDR2 from the germline V gene are MDHEN and SYDVKM. This CDR3 is CASTWRDQPQHF. CDR3 DNA sequence: TGTGCCAGCACTTGGAGGGATCAGCCCCAGCATTTT.

This clonotype occurred many times. The rearrangement joins TRBV5-1 to TRBJ1-3; perhaps TRBD1 as D (5 bases). Germline-derived CDR1 and CDR2 are SGHRS and YFSETQ. The CDR3 length is 17 residues. V was shortened by 7 bases and J by 0 bases, with 20 bases between the two germline ends. For the CDR3, the DNA is TGCGCCAGCTCTAAGGGGCATGTGGGAAACTCTGGAAACACCATATATTTT. This translates into CASSKGHVGNSGNTIYF.

This clonotype was picked up a small number of times. The V gene is TRBV11-3, the J gene TRBJ2-1; 7 positions match TRBD1. This CDR3 is built from 14 residues. Germline CDR1 is SGHNT and CDR2 is YENEEA. The J segment lost 5 bases and the V segment lost 4 bases, leaving 5 bases of the junction unmatched. The CDR3 region is CASSSRDRHNEQFF. As DNA, the CDR3 is TGTGCCAGCAGCTCCCGGGACAGACACAATGAGCAGTTCTTC.